The 10 T cell receptor beta chains below were found in one sample sequenced in a study of blood T cells in healthy people across ages. Next came a second PCR, run for about 6 to 12 cycles, which used a sample-barcoded 5' primer along with a J-beta primer mix. MiXCR was run by TCRdb on the 5' RACE reads, yielding one entry per CDR3 protein. The sample has more than 700,000 distinct CDR3 sequences; about 45% are singletons. Specimen: blood. Every receptor here comes from a man older than 75 in good health.

This clonotype turned up a few times. The V gene is TRBV7-8, the J gene TRBJ2-1; tentative D call: TRBD2 (7 bases). V shed 1 base and J shed 13 bases, with 23 bases lying between them. This CDR3 has 16 residues. CDR1 is SGHVS, CDR2 FQNEAQ, per germline. The CDR3 DNA reads TGTGCCAGCAGCTTAGACAGAGGGGGGGCAGGCCTCGCCCAGTTCTTC. This encodes CASSLDRGGAGLAQFF.

This chain connects TRBV27 to TRBJ1-2; 9 bases align to TRBD1. V gave up 4 bases and J gave up 4 bases; unmatched junction bases: 4. CDR3 length equals 14 residues. The V gene's germline CDR1 is MNHEY and CDR2 SMNVEV (reference sequence). The CDR3 spells CASSYRGPGYGYTF. CDR3 nucleotides: TGTGCCAGCAGTTACAGGGGGCCAGGCTATGGCTACACCTTC.

Concerning this clonotype itself: A much larger clone differs from this one at a single base, so this may be a read error. J is TRBJ2-1 and V is TRBV5-1; possible D gene TRBD2, 5 bases. Germline CDR1 reads SGHRS; CDR2 reads YFSETQ. The CDR3 covers 13 residues. V lost 8 bases, J lost 5 bases, and 14 bases lay in between. The CDR3 reads CASGRAGNNEQFF. The CDR3 bases are TGCGCCAGTGGACGAGCCGGGAACAATGAGCAGTTCTTC.

CDR3 bases: TGTGCCAGCAGCAAGGGACAGGGCGAGACCCAGTACTTC. This sequence encodes CASSKGQGETQYF. This chain connects TRBV11-2 to TRBJ2-5; 9 nucleotides line up with TRBD1. Germline V gene data show CDR1 as SGHAT and CDR2 as FQNNGV. V lost 5 bases to trimming and J lost 5 bases; unmatched junction nucleotides: 3. CDR3 length equals 13 residues.

The chain carries TRBV3-1 and TRBJ1-6; D gene ambiguous. Trimming took off 0 bases at V and 10 bases at J, with 19 bases between the two ends. Germline V gene data show CDR1 as LGHDT and CDR2 as YNNKEL (reference sequence). The CDR3 runs to 17 residues. This chain's CDR3 is CASSQEWRTGSDSPLHF. The CDR3 nucleotides are TGTGCCAGCAGCCAAGAGTGGAGGACGGGGTCAGACTCACCCCTCCACTTT.

This clonotype was observed a handful of times. The genes are TRBV7-9 and TRBJ2-3; TRBD2 aligns across 7 bases. Germline V gives CDR1 SEHNR, CDR2 FQNEAQ (reference sequence). The CDR3 consists of 17 residues. V lost 1 base and J lost 4; bases outside the gene matches: 11. The DNA of the CDR3 is TGTGCCAGCAGCTTAGGTTTCGGACTAGAAGGAGCAGATACGCAGTATTTT. Its translation is CASSLGFGLEGADTQYF.

This clonotype occurred a few times. The chain recombines TRBV7-2 with TRBJ2-7; 9 bases are shared with TRBD2. From germline, CDR1 is SGHTA and CDR2 FQGNSA. Germline trimming cut 5 bases from V and 5 bases from J; bases unmatched to any gene: 7. The CDR3 is 14 residues long. In nucleotides, the CDR3 is TGTGCCAGCAGCAGGACTAGCGCCAGGCACGAGCAGTACTTC. Residues: CASSRTSARHEQYF.

In regard to this clonotype: A read error may explain this, as a much larger clone is one base away. CDR3 region: CVSSFLAGGTYEQYF. In DNA, the CDR3 is TGTGTCAGCAGCTTCTTAGCGGGAGGCACCTACGAGCAGTACTTC. The chain joins TRBV7-2 to TRBJ2-7, with 10 bases that match TRBD2. Germline V gene lookup returns CDR1 SGHTA and CDR2 FQGNSA. This CDR3 has 15 residues.

Details on this clonotype: One end of the junction is discordant with germline, which a read error may explain. J is TRBJ2-3 and V is TRBV11-2, with D possibly TRBD2 on 6 matching bases. The CDR3 is 17 amino acids. Germline V gene sequence: CDR1 SGHAT, CDR2 FQNNGV. In DNA form, the CDR3 reads TGTGCCAGCAGCCCCCGGGCCGGGGGAGCCAACACATATACGCAGTATTTT. This sequence encodes CASSPRAGGANTYTQYF.

The chain joins TRBV6-6 to TRBJ2-5; tentatively, D is TRBD1 or TRBD2 (5 bases each). V was cut by 5 bases and J by 5 bases, with 12 bases left in between. The germline CDR1 and CDR2 sequences are MNHNY and SVGAGI (reference sequence). The CDR3 covers 13 residues. The chain's CDR3 is CASSDWDDETQYF. The CDR3 DNA follows: TGTGCCAGCAGTGACTGGGACGATGAGACCCAGTACTTC.